The text below deals with one TCR beta chain. The data derive from a study of cytomegalovirus exposure and HLA in healthy donors. The CDR3 loop spans 15 amino acids. V lost 2 bases, J lost 8 bases, and 11 bases stayed unmatched. CDR1 is GTSNPN, CDR2 SVGIG, per germline (reference sequence). Donors were ostensibly healthy at sampling, although undocumented immune exposures were probable. It was with 60 Vbeta and 13 Jbeta primers that the PCR ran. Libraries were prepared by immunoSEQ multiplex PCR; TCRdb keeps only in-frame clonotypes and omits some of them. The sample holds 100,000 or so clones, 70% to 80% seen once.

The TCR originated in a man aged 35 to 55 in good health and CMV-seronegative. The sequencing input was PBMCs. The gene calls are TRBV30 and TRBJ1-4, with 7 positions matching TRBD1. CDR3 in DNA: TGTGCCTGGAGTACCGTAGGGGGCGCAAGGGAAAAACTGTTTTTT. Its translation: CAWSTVGGAREKLFF.